These 26 T cell receptor beta chains were sequenced from one sample in a study of cytomegalovirus exposure and HLA in healthy donors. The PCR used 60 Vbeta and 13 Jbeta primers. TCRdb's copy holds only in-frame clones and misses some; the assay was immunoSEQ multiplex PCR. This sample has roughly 100,000 clones, with under 80% found just once. The specimen was PBMCs. These receptors originate from a woman under 30 in good health and CMV-seropositive.

This sequence joins TRBV29-1 and TRBJ1-2; no reliable D call. Germline V gives CDR1 SQVTM, CDR2 ANQGSEA. V gave up 3 bases and J gave up 0 bases, with 11 bases separating them. The CDR3 is 14 amino acids. The CDR3 region has the DNA TGCAGCGTTGATTGGCGGGGAACTAACTATGGCTACACCTTC. It is translated as CSVDWRGTNYGYTF.

For the CDR3, the DNA is TGCGCCAGCAGCTCTGGACAGGGCACCTACGAGCAGTACTTC. This codes for CASSSGQGTYEQYF. The chain joins TRBV5-1 to TRBJ2-7; 8 bases agree with TRBD1. The CDR3 length is 14 residues. Per germline, CDR1 SGHRS and CDR2 YFSETQ. The J segment lost 2 bases and the V segment lost 3 bases, leaving 4 bases of the junction unmatched.

The chain has TRBV14 and TRBJ2-7, with 8 bases matching TRBD2. Germline CDR1 reads SGHDN; CDR2 reads FVKESK. Germline trimming cut 1 base from V and 3 bases from J; bases unmatched to any gene: 8. The length of the CDR3 is 16 residues. CDR3 in amino acids: CASSQGLWREDYEQYF. DNA for the CDR3: TGTGCCAGCAGCCAAGGGCTATGGCGGGAGGACTACGAGCAGTACTTC.

The chain employs TRBV5-1 and TRBJ2-5, with 11 bases matching TRBD2. CDR1 and CDR2 from the germline V gene are SGHRS and YFSETQ. V was clipped by 0 bases and J by 4 bases; unmatched bases: 14. CDR3 length: 19 amino acids. The CDR3 here is CASSLAVLAGGLGIETQYF. The CDR3 region has the DNA TGCGCCAGCAGCTTGGCCGTATTAGCGGGGGGGCTTGGTATAGAGACCCAGTACTTC.

The chain links TRBV2 to TRBJ2-7, with D perhaps TRBD2 (6 bases). With 4 bases removed from V and 6 bases from J, the gap between germline ends came to 7 bases. The V gene's germline CDR1 is SNHLY and CDR2 FYNNEI. The length of the CDR3 is 11 residues. The DNA for the CDR3 is TGTGCCAGCAGTGGACTAGGCGAGCAGTACTTC. Encoded protein: CASSGLGEQYF.

In its sample, this clone was seen a few times. This chain joins TRBV19 and TRBJ1-1; 9 positions agree with TRBD1. The germline V gene has CDR1 LNHDA and CDR2 SQIVND (reference sequence). The CDR3 is 14 amino acids. Unmatched junction bases numbered 2, after V lost 5 bases and J lost 1 base. The CDR3 sequence is CASSPGQGNTEAFF. Written as DNA, the CDR3 is TGTGCCAGTAGTCCGGGACAGGGGAACACTGAAGCTTTCTTT.

The chain combines TRBV28 with TRBJ2-5; a possible D gene is TRBD2 (5 bases). Trimming took off 7 bases at V and 5 bases at J, with 17 bases between the two ends. This CDR3 has 14 residues. Germline CDR1 is MDHEN and CDR2 is SYDVKM. The CDR3 sequence is CASTWGARRETQYF. The CDR3 coding sequence is TGTGCCAGCACCTGGGGTGCGAGGAGGGAGACCCAGTACTTC.

The rearrangement uses TRBV6-5 and TRBJ1-6, with a weak D call TRBD1 (6 bases). Trimming left V 2 bases short and J 15 bases short, with 17 bases between. CDR1 MNHEY and CDR2 SVGAGI come from the germline V gene. CDR3 length: 14 amino acids. The CDR3, as DNA: TGTGCCAGCAGTTACACAAGGAAGACAGGCATCCTCCACTTT. Translated, it gives CASSYTRKTGILHF.

This sequence joins TRBV19 and TRBJ1-1; possible D gene TRBD1, 5 bases. V lost 1 base, J lost 0 bases, and 12 bases lay in between. This CDR3 is 16 amino acids long. Germline CDR1 and CDR2: LNHDA and SQIVND (reference sequence). The CDR3 protein is CASSIGGGVMNTEAFF. The CDR3 DNA follows: TGTGCCAGTAGTATAGGGGGGGGAGTAATGAACACTGAAGCTTTCTTT.

The J gene is TRBJ1-1, the V gene TRBV6-1, with D possibly matching TRBD1 (6 bases). Germline CDR1 is MNHNS and CDR2 is SASEGT. The germline V and J ends were trimmed by 5 bases and 0 bases, with 10 bases remaining between them. The CDR3 contains 14 residues. The CDR3 DNA reads TGTGCCAGCAGTCGGGACACGGTGAACACTGAAGCTTTCTTT. Its translation: CASSRDTVNTEAFF.

This clone was seen just once. The V gene is TRBV15, the J gene TRBJ1-2, with D possibly TRBD1 on 5 matching bases. Trimming removed 1 base at V and 2 bases at J, with 8 bases between. This CDR3 is built from 14 residues. The germline gives CDR1 LNHNV, CDR2 YYDKDF (reference sequence). The DNA for the CDR3 is TGTGCCACCAGCAGAGGGGGGGGAAACTATGGCTACACCTTC. Its protein product is CATSRGGGNYGYTF.

The chain couples TRBV2 to TRBJ2-3; D not resolved. The CDR3 covers 12 residues. Trimming left V 3 bases short and J 5 bases short, with 6 bases between. Germline values: CDR1 SNHLY, CDR2 FYNNEI. The CDR3 protein is CASSDFIDTQYF. The CDR3, as DNA: TGTGCCAGCAGTGATTTCATAGATACGCAGTATTTT. Based on the CDR3 plus reference TRBV2 and TRBJ2-3, the full variable domain is EPEVTQTPSHQVTQMGQEVILRCVPISNHLYFYWYRQILGQKVEFLVSFYNNEISEKSEIFDDQFSVERPDGSNFTLKIRSTKLEDSAMYFCASSDFIDTQYFGPGTRLTVL.

In DNA form, the CDR3 reads TGTGCCATCAGTGAGTCGATGGGGCTAGGGGGCTACACCTTC. Protein: CAISESMGLGGYTF. The V call is TRBV10-3, the J call TRBJ1-2, with D possibly TRBD1 on 5 matching bases. CDR3 length equals 14 residues. In germline, CDR1 is ENHRY, CDR2 SYGVKD. V lost 0 bases and J 8 bases, leaving 13 bases between the germline ends.

The V gene is TRBV6-5, the J gene TRBJ2-3; 7 bases align to TRBD1. Per germline, CDR1 MNHEY and CDR2 SVGAGI. The CDR3 runs 15 residues. V lost 6 bases, J lost 4 bases, and 10 bases stayed unmatched. CDR3 coding DNA: TGTGCCAGCAGCCAACAGGGGTTTGGAGCAGATACGCAGTATTTT. This translates into CASSQQGFGADTQYF.

In DNA, the CDR3 is TGTGCCGCCAACAGGGGAATGAACACTGAAGCTTTCTTT. It yields the protein CAANRGMNTEAFF. This chain links TRBV19 with TRBJ1-1; TRBD1 agrees at 7 bases. In germline, CDR1 is LNHDA, CDR2 SQIVND (reference sequence). J lost 0 bases, V lost 11 bases, and 6 bases had no gene match. This CDR3 contains 13 residues. Looking up the rest from reference TRBV19 and TRBJ1-1 gives the full variable domain: DGGITQSPKYLFRKEGQNVTLSCEQNLNHDAMYWYRQDPGQGLRLIYYSQIVNDFQKGDIAEGYSVSREKKESFPLTVTSAQKNPTAFYLCAANRGMNTEAFFGQGTRLTVV.

This clone was found many times. The chain has TRBV13 and TRBJ1-5; D is perhaps TRBD1 (5 bases). The V gene lost 5 bases and the J gene lost 4 bases, with 12 bases spanning the gap. The CDR3 has 14 residues. Germline V gives CDR1 PRHDT, CDR2 FYEKMQ (reference sequence). The CDR3 DNA sequence: TGTGCCAGCAGCAAGCGGGACGGGAATCAGCCCCAGCATTTT. This sequence encodes CASSKRDGNQPQHF.

The rearrangement links TRBV7-2 to TRBJ2-3, with D perhaps matching TRBD2 (5 bases). The V end was cut by 1 base, the J end by 5 bases, with 13 bases between. The CDR3 runs to 15 residues. Germline V gene sequence: CDR1 SGHTA, CDR2 FQGNSA. The CDR3 is CASSLGGAIGDTQYF. CDR3 in DNA: TGTGCCAGCAGCTTAGGGGGAGCGATCGGAGATACGCAGTATTTT.

The chain combines TRBV4-1 with TRBJ2-3; possibly TRBD1 for D (7 bases). Trimming pared 0 bases from V and 1 base from J, leaving 14 bases between. The CDR3 is 17 amino acids. Germline CDR1 is MGHRA and CDR2 is YSYEKL. The DNA for the CDR3 is TGCGCCAGCAGCCAAGACCAGACAGGGACTGGCACAGATACGCAGTATTTT. Residues: CASSQDQTGTGTDTQYF.

This clone was recorded once. In the same sample, other DNA sequences code for this CDR3. The chain uses TRBV7-2 and TRBJ2-5; the match to TRBD2 covers 7 bases. This CDR3 is built from 17 residues. V shed 4 bases, J shed 2 bases, and the junction held 13 bases outside the gene matches. Germline V CDR1 and CDR2: SGHTA, FQGNSA. The CDR3 DNA is TGTGCCAGCAGCTCAAGAGGACCGGGAGGTCGACAAGAGACCCAGTACTTC. Translating gives CASSSRGPGGRQETQYF.

This clone was observed a few times. J is TRBJ1-1 and V is TRBV9; possibly TRBD1 for D (5 bases). V shed 3 bases and J shed 3 bases, with 21 bases lying between them. The length of the CDR3 is 17 residues. Germline CDR1 SGDLS, CDR2 YYNGEE. The CDR3 nucleotides read TGTGCCAGCAGCGCACAACCGGGAGGAAAAGGGGACACTGAAGCTTTCTTT. Protein sequence: CASSAQPGGKGDTEAFF.

This clone has more than one count but fewer than ten. J is TRBJ2-1 and V is TRBV19; 7 nucleotides align to TRBD2. Trimming at V came to 3 bases and at J to 3 bases, leaving 8 bases not matched to a gene. CDR1 is LNHDA, CDR2 SQIVND, per germline (reference sequence). The CDR3 is 16 amino acids. The CDR3 here is CASSIWLADLYNEQFF. CDR3 coding DNA: TGTGCCAGTAGTATTTGGCTAGCGGACCTCTACAATGAGCAGTTCTTC.

This chain links TRBV6-4 with TRBJ1-2, with 10 positions matching TRBD1. The CDR3 totals 14 residues. The junction had 6 bases not matched to a gene; V was cut back by 4 bases and J by 7 bases. Germline CDR1 is MRHNA and CDR2 is SNTAGT. The CDR3 DNA sequence: TGTGCCAGCAGTGCCCGGGACAGGGGTGGTGGCTACACCTTC. This gives the protein CASSARDRGGGYTF.

V is TRBV27 and J is TRBJ2-3; D gene unclear. The CDR3 covers 13 residues. With 5 bases removed from V and 2 bases from J, the gap between germline ends came to 8 bases. Germline assignment: CDR1 MNHEY and CDR2 SMNVEV (reference sequence). CDR3 region: CASSRPYTDTQYF. The CDR3 DNA reads TGTGCCAGCAGTCGCCCCTACACAGATACGCAGTATTTT.

This sequence joins TRBV7-9 and TRBJ2-1, with 16 bases lining up with TRBD2. The CDR3 loop spans 18 amino acids. Germline-derived CDR1 and CDR2 are SEHNR and FQNEAQ (reference sequence). After removal of 3 bases from V and 8 bases from J, the junction contained 10 bases not matched to a gene. CDR3 loop: CASSLGLAGGLWVHEQFF. The DNA for the CDR3 is TGTGCCAGCAGCTTGGGACTAGCGGGAGGGCTTTGGGTTCATGAGCAGTTCTTC. Drawing the rest from reference TRBV7-9 and TRBJ2-1, the complete variable domain is DTGVSQNPRHKITKRGQNVTFRCDPISEHNRLYWYRQTLGQGPEFLTYFQNEAQLEKSRLLSDRFSAERPKGSFSTLEIQRTEQGDSAMYLCASSLGLAGGLWVHEQFFGPGTRLTVL.

The chain uses TRBV10-3 and TRBJ2-3, with D unclear. The CDR3 runs 12 residues. Trimming cost V 0 bases and J 5 bases, with 3 bases left between them. Looked up from germline, CDR1 is ENHRY and CDR2 is SYGVKD. CDR3 DNA: TGTGCCATCAGTGAGTCCGGAGATACGCAGTATTTT. Amino acids: CAISESGDTQYF.

V and J are TRBV9 and TRBJ1-3; 7 nucleotides align to TRBD1. This CDR3 contains 15 residues. V gave up 0 bases and J gave up 4 bases; unmatched junction bases: 4. CDR1 is SGDLS, CDR2 YYNGEE, per germline. In DNA, the CDR3 is TGTGCCAGCAGCGTAGAGGGGGCGCGGGGAAACACCATATATTTT. Translating gives CASSVEGARGNTIYF.